This is a list of T cell receptor beta chains from one sample in a study of blood T cells in healthy people across ages. One entry per CDR3 protein, called by TCRdb with MiXCR from the 5' RACE reads. The repertoire holds about 600,000 distinct CDR3 sequences, with roughly 48% as singletons. Material: blood. These receptor sequences come from a man older than 75 in good health. The conserved cysteine and the conserved F or W are not part of the CDR3 here. The order of the fields is J gene, V gene, CDR3 protein.

J gene: TRBJ2-1; V gene: TRBV5-1; CDR3 protein: ASSLASGMSISYNEQF
J gene: TRBJ2-3; V gene: TRBV10-3; CDR3 protein: AISERVTDTQY
J gene: TRBJ1-4; V gene: TRBV28; CDR3 protein: ASGLGDSTNEKLF
J gene: TRBJ2-7; V gene: TRBV29-1; CDR3 protein: SVEGVSYEQY
J gene: TRBJ2-1; V gene: TRBV2; CDR3 protein: ATEYGGLGEQF
J gene: TRBJ2-7; V gene: TRBV5-4; CDR3 protein: ASSLGGSGTSYEQY
J gene: TRBJ2-7; V gene: TRBV7-9; CDR3 protein: ASSSPGVGSYEQY
J gene: .; V gene: TRBV2; CDR3 protein: ASSGTGLRVYEQY
J gene: TRBJ1-1; V gene: TRBV6-6; CDR3 protein: ASSYSNPRNTEAF
J gene: TRBJ2-3; V gene: TRBV3-1; CDR3 protein: ASSLRTARGDTQY
J gene: TRBJ2-7; V gene: TRBV30; CDR3 protein: AWTPGLAGYEQY
J gene: TRBJ2-7; V gene: TRBV5-1; CDR3 protein: ASSLHRDTGYEQY
J gene: TRBJ2-7; V gene: TRBV4-3; CDR3 protein: ASSQSHRDRDEQY
J gene: TRBJ2-3; V gene: TRBV28; CDR3 protein: ASSLKRDTQY
J gene: TRBJ2-5; V gene: TRBV6-2/TRBV6-3; CDR3 protein: ASSYRQTSGEETQY
J gene: TRBJ1-5; V gene: TRBV3-1; CDR3 protein: ASSQEGRTGMH
J gene: TRBJ2-4; V gene: TRBV6-2/TRBV6-3; CDR3 protein: ASSYSLAGKLNIQY
J gene: TRBJ2-1; V gene: TRBV3-1; CDR3 protein: ASSLDGGREMEQF
J gene: TRBJ2-5; V gene: TRBV20-1; CDR3 protein: SVWRGGKTQY
J gene: TRBJ2-3; V gene: TRBV7-7; CDR3 protein: ASSLGRMPDTQY
J gene: TRBJ1-1; V gene: TRBV6-5; CDR3 protein: ASSYTAWGNTEAF
J gene: TRBJ2-7; V gene: TRBV10-3; CDR3 protein: AISTGTGPDEQY
J gene: TRBJ2-7; V gene: TRBV20-1; CDR3 protein: SARAGGIPYEQY
J gene: TRBJ2-3; V gene: TRBV5-1; CDR3 protein: ASRPGQGLPDTQY
J gene: TRBJ2-1; V gene: TRBV6-2/TRBV6-3; CDR3 protein: ASRQGLASYNEQF
J gene: TRBJ2-5; V gene: TRBV3-1; CDR3 protein: ASSQRGAAKETQY
J gene: .; V gene: TRBV9; CDR3 protein: ASSGGTSLTTQTQY
J gene: TRBJ1-2; V gene: TRBV7-3; CDR3 protein: ASSLAVGGNYSYT
J gene: TRBJ2-1; V gene: TRBV3-1; CDR3 protein: ASSLLLGGAHNEQF
J gene: TRBJ1-5; V gene: TRBV6-2/TRBV6-3; CDR3 protein: ASSYSGTRPQH
J gene: TRBJ2-6; V gene: TRBV6-2/TRBV6-3; CDR3 protein: ASRTVPSGANVLT
J gene: TRBJ2-7; V gene: TRBV4-3; CDR3 protein: ASSQRDRDYEQY